The 7 T cell receptor beta chains in this list originate from one sample, sequenced in a study of blood T cells in healthy people across ages. Through a sample-barcoded 5' primer and a J-beta primer mix, a second PCR was run for roughly 7 to 12 cycles. From the 5' RACE reads, TCRdb called clonotypes with MiXCR, one entry per CDR3 protein. This sample has about 640,000 distinct CDR3 sequences, with about 54% found just once. The sample was blood. The receptors were gathered from a man aged 55-75 years in good health.

This chain connects TRBV10-3 to TRBJ2-3; D is perhaps TRBD2 (5 bases). The ends were cut back, 11 bases at V and 0 bases at J, with 12 bases in the middle. The length of the CDR3 is 13 residues. CDR1 is ENHRY, CDR2 SYGVKD, per germline. In DNA form, the CDR3 reads TGTGCCTCAAGGACTGAGAGCACAGATACGCAGTATTTT. Its protein is CASRTESTDTQYF.

This clonotype was observed a handful of times. V and J are TRBV20-1 and TRBJ1-5; D call uncertain. CDR3 length equals 15 residues. V was pared by 5 bases and J by 2 bases, with 16 bases between. CDR1 and CDR2 from the germline V gene are DFQATT and SNEGSKA (reference sequence). The CDR3 DNA is TGCAGTGCTGCCAGCAACGGCGTAGGCAATCAGCCCCAGCATTTT. Its protein product is CSAASNGVGNQPQHF.

This clonotype occurred a few times. The V call is TRBV20-1, the J call TRBJ2-1, with D tentatively TRBD1 or TRBD2 (6 bases each). V lost 3 bases, J lost 2 bases, and 17 bases lay in between. This CDR3 region has 16 residues. Germline assignment: CDR1 DFQATT and CDR2 SNEGSKA (reference sequence). The CDR3 DNA follows: TGCAGTGCTAGTCTGTCGGGGGCCTATCCCTACAATGAGCAGTTCTTC. Translation gives CSASLSGAYPYNEQFF.

This clonotype was found once. This chain uses TRBV15 with TRBJ1-2, with no clear D. This CDR3 has 16 residues. The V end lost 1 base, the J end lost 6 bases, and 18 bases lay between the germline ends. Germline V gene sequence: CDR1 LNHNV, CDR2 YYDKDF (reference sequence). The DNA for the CDR3 is TGTGCCACCAGCAGAGCACACACAACAAGACTTAATGGCTACACCTTC. Protein product: CATSRAHTTRLNGYTF.

The V call is TRBV28, the J call TRBJ2-1; D might be TRBD2 (6 bases). Per germline, CDR1 MDHEN and CDR2 SYDVKM. The V gene lost 9 bases and the J gene lost 11 bases, with 20 bases spanning the gap. The CDR3 covers 13 residues. CDR3 nucleotides: TGTGCCAGTTTACGGCGGGGAGCGCATAAGCAGTTCTTC. Protein: CASLRRGAHKQFF.

This clonotype was found once. V is TRBV11-2 and J is TRBJ1-4; TRBD1 is a possible D gene (5 bases). The CDR3 has 14 residues. Germline assignment: CDR1 SGHAT and CDR2 FQNNGV. V was cut by 5 bases and J by 5 bases, with 12 bases left in between. The CDR3 here is CASSTGTKNEKLFF. DNA of the CDR3: TGTGCCAGCAGCACCGGGACCAAAAATGAAAAACTGTTTTTT.

This clonotype was observed a few times. This sequence joins TRBV3-1 and TRBJ1-2, with D possibly TRBD1 on 6 matching bases. V lost 2 bases and J 0 bases, leaving 7 bases between the germline ends. The germline V gene has CDR1 LGHDT and CDR2 YNNKEL (reference sequence). This CDR3 has 14 amino acids. In DNA, the CDR3 is TGTGCCAGCAGCCAATACAGGGCTAACTATGGCTACACCTTC. This sequence encodes CASSQYRANYGYTF.